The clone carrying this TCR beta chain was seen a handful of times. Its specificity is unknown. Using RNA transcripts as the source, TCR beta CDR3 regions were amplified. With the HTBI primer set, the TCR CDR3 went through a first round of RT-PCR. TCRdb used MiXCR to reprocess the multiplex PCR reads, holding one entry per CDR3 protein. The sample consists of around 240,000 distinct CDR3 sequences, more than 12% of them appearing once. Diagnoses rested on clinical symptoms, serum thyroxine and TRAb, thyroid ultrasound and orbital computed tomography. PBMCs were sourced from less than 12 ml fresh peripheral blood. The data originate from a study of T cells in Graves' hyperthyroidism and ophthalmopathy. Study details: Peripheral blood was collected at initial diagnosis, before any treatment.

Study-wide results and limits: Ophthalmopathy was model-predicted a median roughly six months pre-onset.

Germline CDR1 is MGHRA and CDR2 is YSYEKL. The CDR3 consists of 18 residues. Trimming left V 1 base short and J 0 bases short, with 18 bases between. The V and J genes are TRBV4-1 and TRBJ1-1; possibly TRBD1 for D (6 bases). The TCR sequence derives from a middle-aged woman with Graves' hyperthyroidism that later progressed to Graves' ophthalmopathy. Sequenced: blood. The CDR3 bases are TGCGCCAGCAGCCAAGGTAAAGGGGGAGGATTAATGAACACTGAAGCTTTCTTT. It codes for CASSQGKGGGLMNTEAFF.